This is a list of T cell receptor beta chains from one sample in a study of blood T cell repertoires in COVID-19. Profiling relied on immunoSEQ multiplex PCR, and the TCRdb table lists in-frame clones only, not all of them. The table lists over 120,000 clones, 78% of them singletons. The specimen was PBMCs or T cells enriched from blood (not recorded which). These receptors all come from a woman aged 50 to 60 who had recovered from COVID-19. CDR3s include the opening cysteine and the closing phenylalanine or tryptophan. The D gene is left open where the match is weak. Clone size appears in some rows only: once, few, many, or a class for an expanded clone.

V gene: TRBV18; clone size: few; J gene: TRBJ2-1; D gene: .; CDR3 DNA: TGTGCCAGCTCGACGGGGGTACGCAATGAGCAGTTCTTC; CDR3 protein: CASSTGVRNEQFF
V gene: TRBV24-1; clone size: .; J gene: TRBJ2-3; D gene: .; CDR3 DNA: TGTGCCACCAGTGATTTAGCGATTGGCACAGATACGCAGTATTTT; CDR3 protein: CATSDLAIGTDTQYF
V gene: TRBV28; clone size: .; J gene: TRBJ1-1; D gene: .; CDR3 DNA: TGTGCCAGCAGGAGGCCTAACACTGAAGCTTTCTTT; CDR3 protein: CASRRPNTEAFF
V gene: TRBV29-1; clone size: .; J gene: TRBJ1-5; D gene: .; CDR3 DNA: TGCAGCGTTGGGGCGTCCAATCAGCCCCAGCATTTT; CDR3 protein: CSVGASNQPQHF
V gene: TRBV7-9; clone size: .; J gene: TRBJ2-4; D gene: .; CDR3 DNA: TGTGCCAGCAGCTTTAACAGGGAGCTTCAGTACTTC; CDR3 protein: CASSFNRELQYF
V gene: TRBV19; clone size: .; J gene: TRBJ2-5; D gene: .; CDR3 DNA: TGTGCCAGTAGGGACTTGGGAGAGACCCAGTACTTC; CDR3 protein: CASRDLGETQYF
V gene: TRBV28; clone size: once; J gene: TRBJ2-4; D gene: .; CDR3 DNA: TGTGCCAGCAGTATAGGGGTCAATAGAAACATTCAGTACTTC; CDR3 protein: CASSIGVNRNIQYF
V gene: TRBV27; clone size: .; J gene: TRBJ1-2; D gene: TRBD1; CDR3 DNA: TGTGCCAGCTCGGGTGGGACAGGGTATGAGTCAGGTGGCTACACCTTC; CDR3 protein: CASSGGTGYESGGYTF
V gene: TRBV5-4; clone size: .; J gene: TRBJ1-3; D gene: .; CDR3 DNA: TGTGCCAGCAGCTTGGTAGGGGGAGCTGGAAACACCATATATTTT; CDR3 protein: CASSLVGGAGNTIYF
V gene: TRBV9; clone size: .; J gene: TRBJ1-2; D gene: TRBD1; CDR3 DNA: TGTGCCAGCAGCGTAGGGGGGACAGCTAACTATGGCTACACCTTC; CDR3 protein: CASSVGGTANYGYTF
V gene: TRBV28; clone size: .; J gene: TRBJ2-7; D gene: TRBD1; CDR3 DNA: TGTGCCAGCAGTTTATTATCTACAGGGGGCCGTTTCTACGAGCAGTACTTC; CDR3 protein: CASSLLSTGGRFYEQYF
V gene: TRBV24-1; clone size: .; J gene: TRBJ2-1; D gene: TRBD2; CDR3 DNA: TGTGCCACCAGTGATTTTTCGAAGCGGGGGAACGACAATGAGCAGTTCTTC; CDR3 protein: CATSDFSKRGNDNEQFF
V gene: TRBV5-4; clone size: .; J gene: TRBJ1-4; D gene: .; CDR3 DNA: TGTGCCAGCAGCTTGGGGCAGGAGGGTGAAAAACTGTTTTTT; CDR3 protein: CASSLGQEGEKLFF
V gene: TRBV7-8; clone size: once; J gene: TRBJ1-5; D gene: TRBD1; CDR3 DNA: TGTGCCAGCAGCCCCCCCCGGACAGGGTTGAGGCAGCCCCAGCATTTT; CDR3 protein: CASSPPRTGLRQPQHF
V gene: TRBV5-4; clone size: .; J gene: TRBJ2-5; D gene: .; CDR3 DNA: TGTGCCAGCAGCCCCGGCGCGCAGGGTGAAGAGACCCAGTACTTC; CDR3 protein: CASSPGAQGEETQYF
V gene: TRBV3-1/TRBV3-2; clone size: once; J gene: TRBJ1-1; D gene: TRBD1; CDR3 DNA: TGTGCCAGCAGCCATTCCGGGACAGGGAGAGGGAACACTGAAGCTTTCTTT; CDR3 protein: CASSHSGTGRGNTEAFF
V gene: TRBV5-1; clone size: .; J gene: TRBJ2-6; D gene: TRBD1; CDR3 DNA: TGCGCCAGCAGCTTGGCCGGACAGGGCGGTACTGGGGCCAACGTCCTGACTTTC; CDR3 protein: CASSLAGQGGTGANVLTF